This TCR beta chain was identified in a study of OX40 agonist ivuxolimab in advanced cancers. Across the study: Patients undergoing dose escalation presented with hepatocellular carcinoma, melanoma, renal cell or head and neck cancer.

Autoimmune disease history or systemic immunosuppression was exclusionary. Germline V CDR1 and CDR2: MDHEN, SYDVKM. J was trimmed by 7 bases and V by 6 bases; bases with no gene match: 7. The CDR3 contains 14 residues. The protocol was immunoSEQ multiplex PCR, while the TCRdb copy is restricted to in-frame clones and leaves out a portion. The sample consists of about 86,000 clones, approximately 90% of them appearing once. This chain connects TRBV28 to TRBJ2-2; 8 positions agree with TRBD1. Sequenced here: CD4+ or CD8+ T cells sorted from blood, sampled in a trial of the OX40 agonist ivuxolimab. The TCR sequence derives from an adult with an advanced solid tumor such as melanoma, head and neck, liver or kidney cancer. This chain's CDR3 is CASSHQGADGELFF. DNA for the CDR3: TGTGCCAGCAGCCACCAGGGGGCGGACGGGGAGCTGTTTTTT. Based on the CDR3 plus reference TRBV28 and TRBJ2-2, the full variable domain is DVKVTQSSRYLVKRTGEKVFLECVQDMDHENMFWYRQDPGLGLRLIYFSYDVKMKEKGDIPEGYSVSREKKERFSLILESASTNQTSMYLCASSHQGADGELFFGEGSRLTVL.